This TCR beta chain appears in the sequencing data of a study of human T cells and chemical hapten exposure (dated by TCRdb to the early 2020s). With regard to the full study: For sensitization, 2% DPC in acetone was applied to a roughly 2 cm by roughly 2 cm area of upper inner arm skin. Some 29 alopecia patients gave blood for TCR sequencing at one to four time points (pre-sensitization, 2, 6 and 24 weeks). Blood samples were taken from patients before sensitization (week 0) and then at 2, 6 and about 24 weeks after DPC sensitization. Libraries were combined into a pool for sequencing, and differences in TCR yield between samples came mainly from small differences in library volumes within the pool. Peripheral blood TCR repertoire changes were tracked in vivo in alopecia patients during primary and secondary sensitization to the hapten diphenylcyclopropenone (DPC). The patient cohort, mostly female, included alopecia areata with under or over 50% scalp involvement, alopecia totalis and alopecia universalis. Patch testing was performed on the upper back with Finn chambers containing 0.01% DPC, and the patch tests were scored after 6 days according to International Contact Dermatitis Research Group standards. Patients additionally received weekly therapeutic DPC doses to the scalp throughout the approximately 25-week study period.

This clonotype has a count of ten or more. It has no known antigen specificity. Nothing much larger sits one base from this clone, and base qualities are not available. Here is what the overall study found, with its caveats: Expanded TCRs formed significantly more large CDR3 similarity clusters than pre-sensitization or healthy control sets, consistent with antigen-driven responses. Because every patient had alopecia, a presumed autoimmune disease, the patients' immune response might differ from that of healthy individuals. A positive correlation was found between the number of PT1 expanded TCRs and patch test score, with significance reached at thresholds 8, 16 and 32 but not 4. Repeated subsampling changed both the strength of the expansion versus patch-test correlation and the threshold at which that correlation became significant. DPC sensitization did not change how many TCRs were above 1 in 1000 frequency, and no evidence was found of alterations in global repertoire structure.

Libraries came from RACE. TCRdb shows the sequencer as NextSeq 500. Library preparation attached unique molecular identifiers to individual cDNA molecules for quantitative, reproducible TCR counting. Both TCR alpha and TCR beta chains were sequenced from each blood RNA sample. On the authors' methods: Samples had a median of about 90,000 TCRs, with a range from roughly 23,224 to 750,000. The Decombinator software suite was used to annotate the V, J and CDR3 of the TCR reads. For PS versus PT1 abundance plots, all samples were subsampled to the same number of TCRs (28,000). TCRs were defined as expanded if absent before sensitization and observed at least eight times at the 2-week time point. TCRdb reanalyzed the raw reads on its own, using fastp at Q25 for trimming and MiXCR for clone calling, and kept in-frame beta chains. One record per CDR3 amino acid sequence lists the most common genes and DNA. These V and J calls are TCRdb output, not the study's own analysis. The sample yields about 96,000 distinct CDR3 sequences; about 9.3% were counted once. The top ten hold 2% to 2.5% of the sample.

Taken with the paper, the label for time point translates to: patch test 2, 6 weeks after DPC sensitization. The sample's treatment or condition, from its label and the paper: therapeutic diphenylcyclopropenone sensitization with weekly scalp DPC. At every patch-test visit, the blood draw took place before the patch test was put on. To be eligible, patients had to be aged 18 to 70, diagnosed with alopecia and judged suitable for DPC therapy, while pregnant patients were excluded. Unfractionated whole blood was collected in Tempus Blood RNA tubes, and total RNA was extracted from that blood. V is cut back by 5 bases and J by 9 bases, with 6 bases in the junction unmatched. From the cysteine through the phenylalanine, the CDR3 covers 13 amino acids. This entry keeps only the CDR3 DNA: 39 bases, framed from base 1. CDR1 and CDR2 are read off the germline V gene as SGHVS and FNYEAQ.

Recombination joined TRBV7-6 with TRBJ2-1, with 8 bases matching TRBD2. This specimen consisted of whole blood, obtained in connection with sensitization to the hapten diphenylcyclopropenone (DPC). The sequence was collected from a woman aged 40 to 50 with alopecia areata. Some clones in this sample may be carry-over from other donors' samples. For the CDR3, the sequence is CASSPLAVVEQFF. The DNA sequence is TGTGCCAGCAGCCCACTAGCGGTGGTTGAGCAGTTCTTC. The CDR3 plus the reference TRBV7-6 and TRBJ2-1 genes for the other parts give the full variable domain: GAGVSQSPRYKVTKRGQDVALRCDPISGHVSLYWYRQALGQGPEFLTYFNYEAQQDKSGLPNDRFSAERPEGSISTLTIQRTEQRDSAMYRCASSPLAVVEQFFGPGTRLTVL.